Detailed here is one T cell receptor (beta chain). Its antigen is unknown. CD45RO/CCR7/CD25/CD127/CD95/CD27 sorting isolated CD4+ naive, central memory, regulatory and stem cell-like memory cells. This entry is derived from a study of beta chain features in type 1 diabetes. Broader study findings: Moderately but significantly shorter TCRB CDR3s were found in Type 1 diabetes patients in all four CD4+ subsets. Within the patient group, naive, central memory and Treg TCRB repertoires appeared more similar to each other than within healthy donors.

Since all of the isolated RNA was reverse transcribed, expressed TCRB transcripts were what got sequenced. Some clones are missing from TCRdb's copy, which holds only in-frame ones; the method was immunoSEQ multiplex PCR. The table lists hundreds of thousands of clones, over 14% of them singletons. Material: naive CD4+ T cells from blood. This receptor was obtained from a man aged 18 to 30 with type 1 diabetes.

The DNA for the CDR3 is TGTGCCAGTTGGCGGGGTTCACACGAGCAGTACTTC. Translating gives CASWRGSHEQYF. The genes are TRBV6-5 and TRBJ2-7, with a tentative D call TRBD2 (6 bases). V lost 9 bases to trimming and J lost 5 bases, with 14 bases between them. Germline CDR1 reads MNHEY; CDR2 reads SVGAGI. The CDR3 has 12 residues.